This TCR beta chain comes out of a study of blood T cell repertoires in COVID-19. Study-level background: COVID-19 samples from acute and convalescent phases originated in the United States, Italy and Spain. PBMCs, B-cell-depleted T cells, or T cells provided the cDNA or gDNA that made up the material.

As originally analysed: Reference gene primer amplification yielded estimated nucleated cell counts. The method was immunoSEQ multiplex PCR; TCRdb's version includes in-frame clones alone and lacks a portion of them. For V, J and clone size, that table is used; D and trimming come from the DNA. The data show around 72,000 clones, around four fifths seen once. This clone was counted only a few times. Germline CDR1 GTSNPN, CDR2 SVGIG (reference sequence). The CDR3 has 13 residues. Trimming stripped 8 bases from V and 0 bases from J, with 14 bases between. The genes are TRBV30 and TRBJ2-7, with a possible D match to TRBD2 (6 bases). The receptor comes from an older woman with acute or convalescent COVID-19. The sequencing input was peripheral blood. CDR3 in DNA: TGTGCCAGCAGCCGGGGGAGCTCCTACGAGCAGTACTTC. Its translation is CASSRGSSYEQYF.